Detailed here is one T cell receptor beta chain. The antigen is not known. MiXCR, run by TCRdb on the reads, gives a single entry per CDR3 protein. The sample holds 680,000 or so distinct CDR3 sequences; around a third are singletons and the top ten take 15% to 20%. The ends were cut back, 1 base at V and 7 bases at J, with 7 bases in the middle. CDR1 SGHVS and CDR2 FQNEAQ come from the germline V gene. The CDR3 runs to 12 residues. This record belongs to a study of T cell repertoires in cytomegalovirus infection. Study details: A matching HLA type, together with CMV infection, was signaled by public TCR beta signatures.

V usage is TRBV7-8 and J usage is TRBJ2-5; D not certain. The sample was cultured PBMCs, taken from culture after CMV antigen stimulation. The source is a human donor in good health (CMV status not recorded). Some clones in this sample may be carry-over from other donors' samples. CDR3 sequence (DNA): TGTGCCAGCAGCTTAGAAGGTTGGACCCAGTACTTC. Translated: CASSLEGWTQYF.